This is a list of T cell receptor beta chains from one sample in a study of blood T cell repertoires in COVID-19. Assay: immunoSEQ multiplex PCR; the TCRdb copy retains only in-frame clones and omits some. The sample holds 14,000 to 15,000 clones, around 85% seen once. The sequencing input was peripheral blood. These receptors were taken from a human donor in a cohort sampled during active COVID-19. The CDR3 runs from the conserved cysteine through the conserved F or W. Fields, in order: J gene, CDR3 length, V gene, D gene, clone size, CDR3 protein, CDR3 DNA. D genes are given only for firm matches. Only part of the rows carry a size: once, few, many, or a class if the clone is expanded.

J: TRBJ2-1
length: 14
V: TRBV5-1
D: NA
size: NA
CDR3: CASSYVVARGEQFF
DNA: TGCGCCAGCAGCTACGTGGTCGCCCGAGGCGAGCAGTTCTTC

J: TRBJ2-3
length: 15
V: TRBV5-4
D: TRBD1
size: NA
CDR3: CASSSWTGARDTQYF
DNA: TGTGCCAGCAGCTCGTGGACAGGGGCTAGAGATACGCAGTATTTT

J: TRBJ2-3
length: 13
V: TRBV6-6
D: NA
size: NA
CDR3: CASRAASTDTQYF
DNA: TGTGCCAGCAGGGCCGCTAGCACAGATACGCAGTATTTT

J: TRBJ1-5
length: 15
V: TRBV7-9
D: NA
size: few
CDR3: CASSSGQPGDQPQHF
DNA: TGTGCCAGCAGCTCTGGACAGCCAGGGGATCAGCCCCAGCATTTT

J: TRBJ1-1
length: 14
V: TRBV4-1
D: TRBD1
size: NA
CDR3: CASSHLGQGAGAFF
DNA: TGCGCCAGCAGCCACCTGGGACAGGGAGCGGGAGCTTTCTTT

J: TRBJ2-2
length: 14
V: TRBV5-4
D: NA
size: NA
CDR3: CASSPGMGTGELFF
DNA: TGTGCCAGCAGCCCAGGGATGGGCACCGGGGAGCTGTTTTTT

J: TRBJ2-3
length: 14
V: TRBV6-6
D: TRBD2
size: NA
CDR3: CASRRGASTDTQYF
DNA: TGTGCCAGCAGGCGGGGGGCGAGCACAGATACGCAGTATTTT

J: TRBJ2-1
length: 14
V: TRBV5-1
D: TRBD1
size: NA
CDR3: CASSLVQGANEQFF
DNA: TGCGCCAGCAGCTTGGTCCAGGGGGCGAATGAGCAGTTCTTC

J: TRBJ1-1
length: 15
V: TRBV4-3
D: NA
size: NA
CDR3: CASSQDPVDLTEAFF
DNA: TGCGCCAGCAGCCAAGACCCCGTAGATCTGACTGAAGCTTTCTTT

J: TRBJ1-1
length: 13
V: TRBV7-2
D: NA
size: NA
CDR3: CASSLAAGVLAFF
DNA: TGTGCCAGCAGCTTAGCGGCAGGGGTCTTGGCTTTCTTT

J: TRBJ2-7
length: 15
V: TRBV4-3
D: NA
size: NA
CDR3: CASSQDPISPYEQYF
DNA: TGCGCCAGCAGCCAAGACCCTATCTCACCCTACGAGCAGTACTTC

J: TRBJ2-7
length: 15
V: TRBV6-2/TRBV6-3
D: TRBD2
size: NA
CDR3: CASSLAGVNSYEQYF
DNA: TGTGCCAGCAGTCTTGCGGGGGTCAACTCCTACGAGCAGTACTTC

J: TRBJ2-7
length: 14
V: TRBV2
D: NA
size: once
CDR3: CASKYRILSYEQYF
DNA: TGTGCCAGCAAGTACAGAATTCTATCCTACGAGCAGTACTTC

J: TRBJ2-2
length: 16
V: TRBV7-6
D: TRBD1
size: NA
CDR3: CASSLEGQGLTGELFF
DNA: TGTGCCAGCAGCTTAGAGGGACAGGGGCTCACCGGGGAGCTGTTTTTT

J: TRBJ2-1
length: 13
V: TRBV7-2
D: NA
size: NA
CDR3: CASSLTGYNEQFF
DNA: TGTGCCAGCAGCTTAACAGGTTACAATGAGCAGTTCTTC

J: TRBJ1-5
length: 18
V: TRBV4-3
D: NA
size: few
CDR3: CASSQDFFRSYSNQPQHF
DNA: TGCGCCAGCAGCCAAGATTTTTTCCGGTCTTATAGCAATCAGCCCCAGCATTTT

J: TRBJ2-3
length: 14
V: TRBV7-2
D: NA
size: NA
CDR3: CASRRDFFTDTQYF
DNA: TGTGCCAGCAGGAGGGACTTTTTCACAGATACGCAGTATTTT

J: TRBJ2-5
length: 12
V: TRBV29-1
D: TRBD1
size: NA
CDR3: CSVQQGMETQYF
DNA: TGCAGCGTTCAACAGGGGATGGAGACCCAGTACTTC

J: TRBJ1-5
length: 12
V: TRBV7-2
D: NA
size: NA
CDR3: CASSLYNQPQHF
DNA: TGTGCCAGCAGCTTATATAATCAGCCCCAGCATTTT

J: TRBJ2-3
length: 16
V: TRBV5-1
D: NA
size: medium-sized
CDR3: CASSLVGGRGTDTQYF
DNA: TGCGCCAGCAGCTTGGTCGGGGGGCGGGGCACAGATACGCAGTATTTT